These T cell receptor beta chains were read from a single sample in a study of T cells in Graves' hyperthyroidism and ophthalmopathy. TCRdb used MiXCR to reprocess the multiplex PCR reads, holding one entry per CDR3 protein. The data contain 300,000 to 400,000 distinct CDR3 sequences, around 15% of them singletons. The sample comprised blood. The source of these receptors is a woman aged 25 to 39 with Graves' ophthalmopathy. Both conserved end residues are part of each CDR3. Fields, in order: V gene, clone size, D gene, J gene, CDR3 DNA, CDR3 protein. A D gene is named only where the DNA matches it firmly. The listing skips clone size in some rows; elsewhere it reads once, few, many or a size class.

TRBV6-2/TRBV6-3	many	.	TRBJ2-6	TGTGCCAGCAGTTCCACGGACTCTGGGGCCAACGTCCTGACTTTC	CASSSTDSGANVLTF
TRBV10-2	.	.	TRBJ2-2	TGCGCCGGCAGGTTAGCCACCGGGGAGCTGTTTTTT	CAGRLATGELFF
TRBV24-1	few	.	TRBJ2-1	TGTGCCACCAGTGCCTGGGCGGGCAATGAGCAGTTCTTC	CATSAWAGNEQFF
TRBV6-2/TRBV6-3	.	TRBD1	TRBJ2-5	TGTGCCAGCAGTTACGGGGACAGCCAAGAGACCCAGTACTTC	CASSYGDSQETQYF
TRBV3-1	many	.	TRBJ2-5	TGTGCCAGCAGCCAAGAAAGGGGGTTGTCAGGGGACTACCAAGAGACCCAGTACTTC	CASSQERGLSGDYQETQYF
TRBV28	many	.	TRBJ1-6	TGTGCCAGCAGTTTACTAGCGAGCTCCTATAATTCACCCCTCCACTTT	CASSLLASSYNSPLHF
TRBV20-1	many	.	TRBJ1-1	TGCAGTGCTAGAGCAACGGACAGTCGGAACACTGAAGCTTTCTTT	CSARATDSRNTEAFF
TRBV6-1	many	.	TRBJ2-7	TGTGCCAGCAGTGATGGGGGAGCCCCCTACGAGCAGTACTTC	CASSDGGAPYEQYF
TRBV30	many	.	TRBJ2-3	TGTGCCTGGAGTCGACTCGGAGGAGCAGATACGCAGTATTTT	CAWSRLGGADTQYF
TRBV5-4	many	.	TRBJ2-1	TGTGCCAGCAGCTTTCAGTCAAGCTCCTACAATGAGCAGTTCTTC	CASSFQSSSYNEQFF
TRBV5-6	.	.	TRBJ2-3	TGTGCCAGCAGCTTGCTGTCTAGCCGCCTCACAGATACGCAGTATTTT	CASSLLSSRLTDTQYF
TRBV4-1	few	TRBD1	TRBJ2-5	TGCGCCAGCAGCCGGATATCGGGGACAGACCAAGAGACCCAGTACTTC	CASSRISGTDQETQYF
TRBV28	many	TRBD2	TRBJ2-3	TGTGCCAGCAGTTCGTCCGGGGGGGGTGGGACGCAGTATTTT	CASSSSGGGGTQYF
TRBV2	many	.	TRBJ2-2	TGTGCCAGCAGTGTTGGAGGGGCCCGAACCGGGGAGCTGTTTTTT	CASSVGGARTGELFF
TRBV30	many	.	TRBJ2-7	TGTGCCTGGAGGCGGTCTGGGAAGGTTTCCTACGAGCAGTACTTC	CAWRRSGKVSYEQYF
TRBV7-9	many	TRBD1	TRBJ2-3	TGTGCCAGCAGCCCCCAGAGGGGGCTGTCAGATACGCAGTATTTT	CASSPQRGLSDTQYF
TRBV20-1	many	TRBD2	TRBJ2-1	TGCAGTGCTAGCGAGTACAGCGGGGGGGGAAATGAGCAGTTCTTC	CSASEYSGGGNEQFF
TRBV5-6	many	.	TRBJ2-3	TGTGCCAGCAGCTTGTCCGGCAGGGGAGCGACAGATACGCAGTATTTT	CASSLSGRGATDTQYF
TRBV5-1	few	.	TRBJ1-4	TGCGCCAGCAGCTTCGGGGGGACATATAATGAAAAACTGTTTTTT	CASSFGGTYNEKLFF
TRBV11-2	few	TRBD1	TRBJ2-1	TGTGCCAGCAGCCTCGGGACAGGTTTCAACAATGAGCAGTTCTTC	CASSLGTGFNNEQFF
TRBV20-1	many	TRBD1	TRBJ2-1	TGCAGTGCTAGGGGCCGGACAGGCCTAGGGATGGGGCAGTTCTTC	CSARGRTGLGMGQFF
TRBV5-4	.	TRBD1	TRBJ1-2	TGTGCCAGCAGCTTCGGGACAGGGGTCGGGAATGGCTACACCTTC	CASSFGTGVGNGYTF
TRBV11-3	many	TRBD2	TRBJ2-3	TGTGCCAGCAGCTTTACCGGGACTAGCGCCACAGATACGCAGTATTTT	CASSFTGTSATDTQYF
TRBV20-1	many	TRBD2	TRBJ2-3	TGCAGTGCTAGAGGTTCCATAAGCGGGGGGGTCACAGATACGCAGTATTTT	CSARGSISGGVTDTQYF
TRBV28	many	.	TRBJ2-7	TGTGCCAGCATCTTGCGCCGGGGGCAGAACTACGAGCAGTACTTC	CASILRRGQNYEQYF
TRBV6-1	.	.	TRBJ1-1	TGTGCCAGCAATGAATTTGTGGGAAAGGGGACCCGGCTGGCTTTCTTT	CASNEFVGKGTRLAFF
TRBV2	many	.	TRBJ2-5	TGTGCCAGTCGAGGCCCTGGGGAGACCCAGTACTTC	CASRGPGETQYF
TRBV5-4	few	.	TRBJ2-7	TGTGCCAGCAGCTTCTCAAGGCAGGGCGAGCAGTACTTC	CASSFSRQGEQYF
TRBV6-1	many	.	TRBJ2-7	TGTGCCAGCAGTGAGTACCGGGACCGTAACCTCTACGAGCAGTACTTC	CASSEYRDRNLYEQYF
TRBV7-9	many	TRBD1	TRBJ2-7	TGTGCCAGCAGCACTGGACAGGGAATAAGCTCCTACGAGCAGTACTTC	CASSTGQGISSYEQYF
TRBV7-3	many	.	TRBJ2-1	TGTGCCAGCAGCTTAATGGGGGCTGAGCAGTTCTTC	CASSLMGAEQFF
TRBV2	.	.	TRBJ2-1	TGTGCCAGCAGTGAACGCCCCCCTTGGGGGGAGTACTACAATGAGCAGTTCTTC	CASSERPPWGEYYNEQFF
TRBV7-9	many	.	TRBJ2-7	TGTGCCAGCAGCTTCTCTGCCCGGGAGCAGTACTTC	CASSFSAREQYF
TRBV7-9	few	.	TRBJ2-1	TGTGCCAGCAGCTGGGGGTTGCGTACCCTCAACAATGAGCAGTTCTTC	CASSWGLRTLNNEQFF
TRBV4-1	many	TRBD2	TRBJ2-5	TGCGCCAGCAGCCAGCTGACCGGGACTAGCTCTTCAGAGACCCAGTACTTC	CASSQLTGTSSSETQYF
TRBV28	few	TRBD1	TRBJ1-5	TGTGCCAGCAGTCTAACCACGGGACAGGGTAGAGATCAGCCCCAGCATTTT	CASSLTTGQGRDQPQHF
TRBV25-1	.	TRBD1	TRBJ1-2	TGTGCCAGCAGTGAATCCCGGACAGGGGGATTTAACTATGGCTACACCTTC	CASSESRTGGFNYGYTF
TRBV2	few	TRBD1	TRBJ1-2	TGTGCCAGCAAACCGGGACAGGGGGTAGGTGGCTACACCTTC	CASKPGQGVGGYTF
TRBV7-9	many	.	TRBJ1-2	TGTGCCAGCAGCCCCGGACAAAACTATGGCTACACCTTC	CASSPGQNYGYTF
TRBV3-1	few	.	TRBJ2-7	TGTGCCAGCAGCCAAGAAAGAGCTGCAGGGGGGAGTCTAGGCTACGAGCAGTACTTC	CASSQERAAGGSLGYEQYF
TRBV5-8	.	.	TRBJ1-2	TGTGCCAGCAGCTTGGCCTATTCAGTCTATGGCTACACCTTC	CASSLAYSVYGYTF
TRBV27	few	TRBD1	TRBJ2-1	TGTGCCAGCAGTCGCCCGGGACAGGGGAACAATGAGCAGTTCTTC	CASSRPGQGNNEQFF
TRBV20-1	many	TRBD2	TRBJ2-7	TGCAGTGCTAGAGATGATAGACTAGCGGGGGCCTACGAGCAGTACTTC	CSARDDRLAGAYEQYF
TRBV3-1	many	TRBD2	TRBJ2-5	TGTGCCAGCAGCCTTTGGGAGGGTTTAGGTCAGGAGACCCAGTACTTC	CASSLWEGLGQETQYF
TRBV15	.	TRBD2	TRBJ2-3	TGTGCCACCAGCAGACTTAGCGGGGGGACAGATACGCAGTATTTT	CATSRLSGGTDTQYF
TRBV27	.	TRBD1	TRBJ1-6	TGTGCCAGCAGTAGCCGGACAGGTGATCTCCCCCTCCACTTT	CASSSRTGDLPLHF